A selection of T cell receptor beta chains follows, all from one sample in a study of memory CD4+ T cells and cytomegalovirus serostatus. Using immunoSEQ multiplex PCR, the repertoire was profiled, and TCRdb retains in-frame clones only, with some absent. This sample yields about 73,000 clones, of which 78% are seen a single time; 2% to 3% belongs to the top ten. The sample was memory CD4+ T cells from blood. The receptors shown here come from an adult in good health and CMV-seropositive. The CDR3 runs from the conserved cysteine through the conserved F or W. The D gene is left open where the match is weak. Only some rows state a clone size, as once, few, many or a class for expanded clones.

D,V,size,J,DNA,CDR3
TRBD1,TRBV7-9,-,TRBJ1-3,TGTGCCAGCAGCCCCCTGGGACAGAAAAAAGGAAACACCATATATTTT,CASSPLGQKKGNTIYF
-,TRBV19,-,TRBJ1-4,TGTGCCAGTAGACGCAAGGGTGGAACTAATGAAAAACTGTTTTTT,CASRRKGGTNEKLFF
-,TRBV10-1,-,TRBJ2-1,TGCGCCAGCAGCCCCACTAGTAAAGGGGGTGAGCAGTTCTTC,CASSPTSKGGEQFF
-,TRBV28,-,TRBJ1-2,TGTGCCAGCTATTTACGGGGCACTTACTATGGCTACACCTTC,CASYLRGTYYGYTF
-,TRBV15,-,TRBJ2-1,TGTGCCACCAGCAGAAACCTCGTGGGCAATGAGCAGTTCTTC,CATSRNLVGNEQFF
-,TRBV29-1,-,TRBJ1-1,TGCAGCGTTGATTATCCTGAAGCTTTCTTT,CSVDYPEAFF
-,TRBV15,few,TRBJ2-1,TGTGCCACCAGCAGAGATATAGAGCAGCAGTTCTTC,CATSRDIEQQFF
-,TRBV2,-,TRBJ2-7,TGTGCCAGCAGCGTCGACGGCTCCTCCTACGAGCAGTACTTC,CASSVDGSSYEQYF
-,TRBV29-1,-,TRBJ1-1,TGCAGCGTTAAGGGAGGCGGACGGTCCCCACGGCCCATGAACACTGAAGCTTTCTTT,CSVKGGGRSPRPMNTEAFF
TRBD1,TRBV29-1,-,TRBJ1-5,TGCAGCGTTGAAGACGGGACAGGCGGACAGCCCCAGCATTTT,CSVEDGTGGQPQHF
-,TRBV11-2,medium-sized,TRBJ1-3,TGTGCCAGCAGCGCCCACAGCAGCTCTGGAAACACCATATATTTT,CASSAHSSSGNTIYF
TRBD2,TRBV4-1,-,TRBJ2-1,TGCGCCAGCAGGCCTAGCGGGGGCAATGAGCAGTTCTTC,CASRPSGGNEQFF
TRBD2,TRBV9,-,TRBJ2-1,TGTGCCAGCAGCGGTGGACTAGCGGCCTACAATGAGCAGTTCTTC,CASSGGLAAYNEQFF
-,TRBV15,-,TRBJ2-2,TGTGCCACCAGCAGAGATCACCGGGGGACCGGGGAGCTGTTTTTT,CATSRDHRGTGELFF
-,TRBV4-1,-,TRBJ1-2,TGCGCCAGCAGCCAAGTCGGCGGGACCTTTGGCTACACCTTC,CASSQVGGTFGYTF
-,TRBV7-9,-,TRBJ1-1,TGTGCCAGCAGCCCCTCACCGGCTGCGGACGCGGCTGAAGCTTTCTTT,CASSPSPAADAAEAFF
-,TRBV7-6,-,TRBJ1-4,TGTGCCAGCAGGTGGAGAAATGAAAAACTGTTTTTT,CASRWRNEKLFF
-,TRBV30,-,TRBJ2-5,TGTGCCTGGAGCCAGGGGGAGACCCAGTACTTC,CAWSQGETQYF
TRBD2,TRBV10-3,-,TRBJ2-7,TGTGCCATCACTATGGCACCCAGCGGGGAGGGAGGCGAGCAGTACTTC,CAITMAPSGEGGEQYF
-,TRBV5-5,-,TRBJ1-3,TGTGCCAGCAGCTCAATGGCCGGAGTTCGAAACACCATATATTTT,CASSSMAGVRNTIYF
-,TRBV10-3,-,TRBJ2-3,TGTGCCATCAGTTCCGGGACTTCCACAGATACGCAGTATTTT,CAISSGTSTDTQYF
-,TRBV6-1,-,TRBJ1-5,TGTGCCAGCAGTGCCCCAATTAGCCCCAATCAGCCCCAGCATTTT,CASSAPISPNQPQHF
TRBD1,TRBV13,few,TRBJ1-3,TGTGCCAGCAGCTTAGGGGGACAGAGCTCTGGAAACACCATATATTTT,CASSLGGQSSGNTIYF
TRBD2,TRBV6-1,-,TRBJ2-1,TGTGCCAGCAGTTTTCTCGGGAGGAACAATGAGCAGTTCTTC,CASSFLGRNNEQFF
TRBD1,TRBV6-5,-,TRBJ1-2,TGTGCCAGCAGTACGACAGGGGTCAAGGTTGATGGCTACACCTTC,CASSTTGVKVDGYTF
-,TRBV5-4,-,TRBJ2-3,TGTGCCAGCAGCCCGGACAGCACAGATACGCAGTATTTT,CASSPDSTDTQYF
-,TRBV5-1,-,TRBJ1-1,TGCGCCAGCGCCCCTGTGGGGGGCCCTGAAGCTTTCTTT,CASAPVGGPEAFF
-,TRBV7-9,-,TRBJ2-5,TGTGCCAGCATCGACGGATACCGGTACCAAGAGACCCAGTACTTC,CASIDGYRYQETQYF
-,TRBV7-2,-,TRBJ2-3,TGTGCCAGCAGCTTAAGGGATACGCAGTATTTT,CASSLRDTQYF
-,TRBV9,-,TRBJ1-4,TGTGCCAGCAGCGTAGGATCAGGGGCGGCTAATGAAAAACTGTTTTTT,CASSVGSGAANEKLFF
-,TRBV28,-,TRBJ1-1,TGTGCCAGCAGATCACCGCCTAGAATGAACACTGAAGCTTTCTTT,CASRSPPRMNTEAFF
-,TRBV6-5,-,TRBJ1-1,TGTGCCAGCAGCTACCGTCGGACCCCCTTGGGGGCTTTCTTT,CASSYRRTPLGAFF
TRBD2,TRBV7-2,-,TRBJ2-6,TGTGCCAGCAGCCCCGGGGGGAACTCTGGGGCCAACGTCCTGACTTTC,CASSPGGNSGANVLTF
-,TRBV5-1,-,TRBJ1-2,TGCGCCAGCAGCCCCCAGGGACGGATCTATGGCTACACCTTC,CASSPQGRIYGYTF
-,TRBV4-2,-,TRBJ1-1,TGTGCCAGCAGCCAAGATCGGAGCAACACTGAAGCTTTCTTT,CASSQDRSNTEAFF
-,TRBV25-1,-,TRBJ1-1,TGTGCCATACCCTGGGGGGACTTCAACACTGAAGCTTTCTTT,CAIPWGDFNTEAFF
TRBD1,TRBV11-2,-,TRBJ1-2,TGTGCCAGCAGCTTCCGGGACAGGCTTTATGGCTACACCTTC,CASSFRDRLYGYTF
-,TRBV20-1,-,TRBJ2-1,TGCAGTGCTAGCTCACAGGGTGAGCAGTTCTTC,CSASSQGEQFF